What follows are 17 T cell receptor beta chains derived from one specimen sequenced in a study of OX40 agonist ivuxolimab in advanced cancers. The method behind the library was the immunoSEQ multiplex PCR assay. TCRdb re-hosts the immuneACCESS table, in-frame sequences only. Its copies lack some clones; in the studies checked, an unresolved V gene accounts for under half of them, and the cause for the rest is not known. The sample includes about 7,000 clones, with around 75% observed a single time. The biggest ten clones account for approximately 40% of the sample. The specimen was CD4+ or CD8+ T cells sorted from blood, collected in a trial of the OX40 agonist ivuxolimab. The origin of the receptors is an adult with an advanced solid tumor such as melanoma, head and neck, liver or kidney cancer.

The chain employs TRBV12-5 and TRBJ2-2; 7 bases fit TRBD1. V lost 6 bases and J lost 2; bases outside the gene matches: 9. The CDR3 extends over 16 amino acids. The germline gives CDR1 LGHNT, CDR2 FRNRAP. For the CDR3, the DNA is TGTGCTAGTGGCTTAGACAGGGCTCCCAACACCGGGGAGCTGTTTTTT. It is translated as CASGLDRAPNTGELFF. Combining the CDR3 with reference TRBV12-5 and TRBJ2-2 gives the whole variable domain DARVTQTPRHKVTEMGQEVTMRCQPILGHNTVFWYRQTMMQGLELLAYFRNRAPLDDSGMPKDRFSAEMPDATLATLKIQPSEPRDSAVYFCASGLDRAPNTGELFFGEGSRLTVL.

The CDR3 bases are TGTGCCGGGCCCGGGACAGGGGACTATGGCTACACCTTC. It translates to CAGPGTGDYGYTF. This sequence joins TRBV30 and TRBJ1-2; 10 positions agree with TRBD1. The ends lost 8 bases at V and 3 bases at J; junction bases unmatched: 6. CDR1 and CDR2 from the germline V gene are GTSNPN and SVGIG (reference sequence). The CDR3 is 13 residues long.

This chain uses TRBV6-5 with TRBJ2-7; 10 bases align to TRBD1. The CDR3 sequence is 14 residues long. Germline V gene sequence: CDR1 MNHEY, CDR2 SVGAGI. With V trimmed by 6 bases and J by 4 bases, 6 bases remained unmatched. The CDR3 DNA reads TGTGCCAGCAGCGGGACAGGGGAAATTTACGAGCAGTACTTC. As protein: CASSGTGEIYEQYF.

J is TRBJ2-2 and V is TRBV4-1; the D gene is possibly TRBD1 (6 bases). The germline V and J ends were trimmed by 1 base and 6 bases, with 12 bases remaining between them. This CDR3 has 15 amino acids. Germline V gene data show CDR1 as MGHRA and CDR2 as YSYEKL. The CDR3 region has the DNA TGCGCCAGCAGCCAAGCCCCAGGGGTTTCCGGGGAGCTGTTTTTT. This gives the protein CASSQAPGVSGELFF.

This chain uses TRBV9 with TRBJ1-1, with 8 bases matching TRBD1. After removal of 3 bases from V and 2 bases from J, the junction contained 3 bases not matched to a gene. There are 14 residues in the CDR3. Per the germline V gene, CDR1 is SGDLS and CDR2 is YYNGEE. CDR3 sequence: CASSGTGLNTEAFF. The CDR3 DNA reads TGTGCCAGCAGCGGGACAGGGCTAAACACTGAAGCTTTCTTT.

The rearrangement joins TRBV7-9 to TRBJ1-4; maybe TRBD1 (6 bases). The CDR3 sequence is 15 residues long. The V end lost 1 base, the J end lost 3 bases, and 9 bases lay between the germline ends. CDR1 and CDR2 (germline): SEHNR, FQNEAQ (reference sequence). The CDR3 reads CASSLGGAPNEKLFF. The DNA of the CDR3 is TGTGCCAGCAGCTTAGGGGGGGCCCCTAATGAAAAACTGTTTTTT.

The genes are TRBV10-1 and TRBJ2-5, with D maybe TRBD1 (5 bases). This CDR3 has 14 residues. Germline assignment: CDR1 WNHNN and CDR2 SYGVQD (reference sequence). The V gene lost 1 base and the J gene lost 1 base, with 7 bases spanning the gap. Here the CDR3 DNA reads TGCGCCAGCAGTGAGTTTACAGGCCAAGAGACCCAGTACTTC. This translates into CASSEFTGQETQYF.

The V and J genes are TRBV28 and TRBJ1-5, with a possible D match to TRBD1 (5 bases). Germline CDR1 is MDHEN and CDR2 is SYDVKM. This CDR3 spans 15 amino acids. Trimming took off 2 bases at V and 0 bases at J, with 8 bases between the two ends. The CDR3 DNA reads TGTGCCAGCAGTTTAAAGGGGTATAGCAATCAGCCCCAGCATTTT. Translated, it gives CASSLKGYSNQPQHF. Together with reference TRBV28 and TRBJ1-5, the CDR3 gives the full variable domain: DVKVTQSSRYLVKRTGEKVFLECVQDMDHENMFWYRQDPGLGLRLIYFSYDVKMKEKGDIPEGYSVSREKKERFSLILESASTNQTSMYLCASSLKGYSNQPQHFGDGTRLSIL.

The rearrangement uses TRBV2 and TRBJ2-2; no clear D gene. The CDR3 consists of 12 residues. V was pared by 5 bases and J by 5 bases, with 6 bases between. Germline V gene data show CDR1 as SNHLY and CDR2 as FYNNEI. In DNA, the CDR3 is TGTGCCAGCAGTACGGATACCGGGGAGCTGTTTTTT. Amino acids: CASSTDTGELFF.

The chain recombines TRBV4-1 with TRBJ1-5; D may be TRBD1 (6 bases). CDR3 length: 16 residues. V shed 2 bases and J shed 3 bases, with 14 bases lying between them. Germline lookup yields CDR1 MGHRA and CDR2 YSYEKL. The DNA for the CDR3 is TGCGCCAGCAGCCAATTAGGGTGGACAGACAATCAGCCCCAGCATTTT. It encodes CASSQLGWTDNQPQHF.

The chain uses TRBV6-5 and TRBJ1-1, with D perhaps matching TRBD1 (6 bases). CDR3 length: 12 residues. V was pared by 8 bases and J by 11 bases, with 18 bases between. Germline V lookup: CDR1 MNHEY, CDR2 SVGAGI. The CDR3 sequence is CASYGLQGFAFF. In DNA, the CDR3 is TGTGCCAGCTACGGGCTACAGGGTTTCGCTTTCTTT.

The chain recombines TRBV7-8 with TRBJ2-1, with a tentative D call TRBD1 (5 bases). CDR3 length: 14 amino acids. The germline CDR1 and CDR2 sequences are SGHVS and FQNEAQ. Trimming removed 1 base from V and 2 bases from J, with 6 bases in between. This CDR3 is CASSLGGPYNEQFF. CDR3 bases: TGTGCCAGCAGCTTAGGGGGCCCCTACAATGAGCAGTTCTTC.

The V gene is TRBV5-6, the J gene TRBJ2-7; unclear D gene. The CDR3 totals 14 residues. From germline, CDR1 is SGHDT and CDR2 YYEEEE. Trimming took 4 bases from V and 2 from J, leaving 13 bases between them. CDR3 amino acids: CASSLGMGTYEQYF. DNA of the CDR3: TGTGCCAGCAGCCTTGGCATGGGAACCTACGAGCAGTACTTC.

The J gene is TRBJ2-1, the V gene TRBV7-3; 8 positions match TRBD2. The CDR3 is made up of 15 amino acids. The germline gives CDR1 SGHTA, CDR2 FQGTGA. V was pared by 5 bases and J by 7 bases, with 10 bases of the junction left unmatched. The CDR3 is CASSLTSGSSNEQFF. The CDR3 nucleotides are TGTGCCAGCAGCCTGACCAGCGGGAGTTCAAATGAGCAGTTCTTC.

CDR3 in DNA: TGTGCCAGTTCAGGGCGGCGGCAGGGCAATCAGCCCCAGCATTTT. It yields the protein CASSGRRQGNQPQHF. The genes are TRBV6-5 and TRBJ1-5; perhaps TRBD1 as D (5 bases). This CDR3 comprises 15 residues. V shed 9 bases and J shed 2 bases, with 17 bases lying between them. Germline V gives CDR1 MNHEY, CDR2 SVGAGI.

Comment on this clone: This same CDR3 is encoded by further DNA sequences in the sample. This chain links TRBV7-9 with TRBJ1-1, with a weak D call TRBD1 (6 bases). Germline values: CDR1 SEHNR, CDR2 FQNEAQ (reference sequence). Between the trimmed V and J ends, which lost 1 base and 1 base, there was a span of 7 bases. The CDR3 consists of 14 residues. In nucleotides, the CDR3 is TGTGCCAGCAGCTTAGGACAGGCGAACACTGAAGCTTTCTTT. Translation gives CASSLGQANTEAFF. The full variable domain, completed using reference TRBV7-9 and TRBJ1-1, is DTGVSQNPRHKITKRGQNVTFRCDPISEHNRLYWYRQTLGQGPEFLTYFQNEAQLEKSRLLSDRFSAERPKGSFSTLEIQRTEQGDSAMYLCASSLGQANTEAFFGQGTRLTVV.

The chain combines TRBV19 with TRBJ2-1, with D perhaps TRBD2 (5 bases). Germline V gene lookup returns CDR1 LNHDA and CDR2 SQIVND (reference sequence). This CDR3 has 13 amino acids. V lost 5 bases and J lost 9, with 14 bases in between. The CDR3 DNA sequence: TGTGCCAGTAGTCAAGGTCTTGGGAGTGAGCAGTTCTTC. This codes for CASSQGLGSEQFF.